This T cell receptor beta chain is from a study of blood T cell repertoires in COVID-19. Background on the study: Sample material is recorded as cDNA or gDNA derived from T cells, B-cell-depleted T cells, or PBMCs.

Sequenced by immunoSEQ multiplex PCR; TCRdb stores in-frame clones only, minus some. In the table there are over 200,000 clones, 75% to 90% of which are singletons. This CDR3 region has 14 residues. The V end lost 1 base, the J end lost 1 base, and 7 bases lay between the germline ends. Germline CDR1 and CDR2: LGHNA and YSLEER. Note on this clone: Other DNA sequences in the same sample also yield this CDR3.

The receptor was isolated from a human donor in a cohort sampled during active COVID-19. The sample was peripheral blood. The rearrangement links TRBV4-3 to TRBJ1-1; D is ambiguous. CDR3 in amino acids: CASSQGARNTEAFF. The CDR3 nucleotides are TGCGCCAGCAGCCAAGGCGCAAGGAACACTGAAGCTTTCTTT.